The rows below give T cell receptor beta chains drawn from one sample of a study of cytomegalovirus exposure and HLA in healthy donors. Using immunoSEQ multiplex PCR, the repertoire was profiled, and TCRdb retains in-frame clones only, with some absent. Among around 68,000 clones listed, approximately 85% were seen once. The specimen sequenced was PBMCs. All receptors derive from a female donor in good health and CMV-seronegative. Each CDR3 is given with its conserved first and last residue. The D gene is left open where the match is weak. Clone size, where shown, is once, few, many, or a class for clones that have expanded.

size: -
D: -
J: TRBJ2-1
V: TRBV9
DNA: TGTGCCAGCAGCCCTGGACTTCTAAATGAGCAGTTCTTC
CDR3: CASSPGLLNEQFF

size: -
D: TRBD2
J: TRBJ2-7
V: TRBV2
DNA: TGTGCCAGCAGAGCCGGGACTAGCCCCTACGAGCAGTACTTC
CDR3: CASRAGTSPYEQYF

size: -
D: TRBD1
J: TRBJ2-7
V: TRBV5-6
DNA: TGTGCCAGCAGCTTGCAGGGGGCACCCTACGAGCAGTACTTC
CDR3: CASSLQGAPYEQYF

size: -
D: -
J: TRBJ2-5
V: TRBV11-2
DNA: TGTGCCAGCAGCAAGGCAGCAGGGGGGAAAGAGACCCAGTACTTC
CDR3: CASSKAAGGKETQYF

size: -
D: -
J: TRBJ2-1
V: TRBV19
DNA: TGTGCCAGTAGTGTAATCGACAGGCGCTCCTACAATGAGCAGTTCTTC
CDR3: CASSVIDRRSYNEQFF

size: once
D: TRBD2
J: TRBJ2-3
V: TRBV2
DNA: TGTGCCAGCAGTGATCTGGGACTAGCGGGAGGGGATACGCAGTATTTT
CDR3: CASSDLGLAGGDTQYF

size: once
D: -
J: TRBJ1-2
V: TRBV18
DNA: TGTGCCAGCTCACCACCGGGGGCAGGGATTCTCTATGGCTACACCTTC
CDR3: CASSPPGAGILYGYTF

size: -
D: -
J: TRBJ2-7
V: TRBV11-2
DNA: TGTGCCAGCAGCCGTTGGGCAGACTACTACGAGCAGTACTTC
CDR3: CASSRWADYYEQYF

size: -
D: TRBD2
J: TRBJ2-1
V: TRBV19
DNA: TGTGCCAGTAGTCCTGGAGAGGGACTAGCGGCTTACAATGAGCAGTTCTTC
CDR3: CASSPGEGLAAYNEQFF

size: -
D: -
J: TRBJ2-2
V: TRBV27
DNA: TGTGCCTCGCGGCCCCCGATGTCGAACACCGGGGAGCTGTTTTTT
CDR3: CASRPPMSNTGELFF

size: -
D: TRBD2
J: TRBJ2-1
V: TRBV30
DNA: TGTGCCTTCCAAAAGTCGAGTAGCGGGGGGGCCGGCCCTGATTACAATGAGCAGTTCTTC
CDR3: CAFQKSSSGGAGPDYNEQFF

size: once
D: -
J: TRBJ2-1
V: TRBV25-1
DNA: TGTGCCAGCAGTGAACACCCTTCCGGGACACAACTCAATGAGCAGTTCTTC
CDR3: CASSEHPSGTQLNEQFF

size: -
D: -
J: TRBJ2-2
V: TRBV4-2
DNA: TGTGCCAGCAGCCAAGCTGGAGCGTACACCGGGGAGCTGTTTTTT
CDR3: CASSQAGAYTGELFF

size: -
D: -
J: TRBJ1-4
V: TRBV15
DNA: TGTGCCACCCGCTCCTGGGGGGGGGCGGACGAAAAACTGTTTTTT
CDR3: CATRSWGGADEKLFF

size: -
D: -
J: TRBJ1-6
V: TRBV2
DNA: TGTGCCAGCAGGACGGAGTATAATTCACCCCTCCACTTT
CDR3: CASRTEYNSPLHF

size: -
D: -
J: TRBJ2-2
V: TRBV7-9
DNA: TGTGCCAGCAGCTTAGTAGTCGGCGGCACCGGGGAGCTGTTTTTT
CDR3: CASSLVVGGTGELFF

size: -
D: -
J: TRBJ1-6
V: TRBV2
DNA: TGTGCCAGCAGCCCCCAGGGTATTGTTTCACCCCTCCACTTT
CDR3: CASSPQGIVSPLHF

size: once
D: TRBD2
J: TRBJ2-3
V: TRBV5-1
DNA: TGCGCCAGCAGCTTGGAACGGCGGGGGGCCCGCACAGATACGCAGTATTTT
CDR3: CASSLERRGARTDTQYF

size: -
D: -
J: TRBJ2-7
V: TRBV2
DNA: TGTGCCAGCAGTAACGGACAGATCTACGAGCAGTACTTC
CDR3: CASSNGQIYEQYF

size: once
D: TRBD1
J: TRBJ2-7
V: TRBV5-1
DNA: TGCGCCAGCAGCACCGGGACAGTGGACGAGCAGTACTTC
CDR3: CASSTGTVDEQYF

size: -
D: TRBD1
J: TRBJ1-5
V: TRBV6-1
DNA: TGTGCCAGCAGTGTACAGGGGGGGGGCAATCAGCCCCAGCATTTT
CDR3: CASSVQGGGNQPQHF

size: -
D: TRBD1
J: TRBJ2-7
V: TRBV7-2
DNA: TGTGCCAGCAGCTTCACAGGGGCGACCTACGAGCAGTACTTC
CDR3: CASSFTGATYEQYF

size: -
D: -
J: TRBJ2-2
V: TRBV25-1
DNA: TGTGCCAGCAGTGAATTAGGCCTATCGGGCACCGGGGAGCTGTTTTTT
CDR3: CASSELGLSGTGELFF

size: -
D: TRBD1
J: TRBJ1-2
V: TRBV19
DNA: TGTGCCACAACAGGGGGCTATGGCTACACCTTC
CDR3: CATTGGYGYTF

size: -
D: TRBD2
J: TRBJ2-2
V: TRBV7-2
DNA: TGTGCCAGCAGCTTAGCGCTTCGCGGGAGGTCCGGGGAGCTGTTTTTT
CDR3: CASSLALRGRSGELFF

size: -
D: TRBD1
J: TRBJ1-2
V: TRBV30
DNA: TGTGCCTGGAGCCGTAACAGGGGCTATGGCTACACCTTC
CDR3: CAWSRNRGYGYTF

size: few
D: TRBD2
J: TRBJ2-7
V: TRBV7-8
DNA: TGTGCCAGCAGCTCCCGCGTTTCGACTAGCGGGGGGGCGCGGGAGCAGTACTTC
CDR3: CASSSRVSTSGGAREQYF

size: -
D: TRBD1
J: TRBJ1-5
V: TRBV19
DNA: TGTGCCAGTATCCCTGTGGGACAGGGTGGTCAGCCCCAGCATTTT
CDR3: CASIPVGQGGQPQHF

size: -
D: TRBD1
J: TRBJ2-5
V: TRBV30
DNA: TGTGCCTGGAGTGTACGGGACAGCCAAGAGACCCAGTACTTC
CDR3: CAWSVRDSQETQYF

size: -
D: -
J: TRBJ1-6
V: TRBV19
DNA: TGTGCCAGTAGTTACAGCTCCTATAATTCACCCCTCCACTTT
CDR3: CASSYSSYNSPLHF

size: -
D: TRBD2
J: TRBJ2-1
V: TRBV19
DNA: TGTGCCAGTAGTTTAGCGGGAGGGCCATACAATGAGCAGTTCTTC
CDR3: CASSLAGGPYNEQFF